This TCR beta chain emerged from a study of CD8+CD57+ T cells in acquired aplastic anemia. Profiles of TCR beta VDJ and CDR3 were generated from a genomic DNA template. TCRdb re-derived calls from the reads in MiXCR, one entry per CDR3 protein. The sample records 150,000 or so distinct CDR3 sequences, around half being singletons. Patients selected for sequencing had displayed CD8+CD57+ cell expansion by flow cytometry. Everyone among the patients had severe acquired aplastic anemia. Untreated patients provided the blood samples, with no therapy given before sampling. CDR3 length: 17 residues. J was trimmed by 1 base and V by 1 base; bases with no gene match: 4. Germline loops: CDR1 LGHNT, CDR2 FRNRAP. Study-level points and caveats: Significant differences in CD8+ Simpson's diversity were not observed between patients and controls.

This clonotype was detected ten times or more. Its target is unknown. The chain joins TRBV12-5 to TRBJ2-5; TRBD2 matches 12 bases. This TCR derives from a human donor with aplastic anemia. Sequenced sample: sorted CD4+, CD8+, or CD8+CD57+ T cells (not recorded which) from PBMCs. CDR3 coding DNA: TGTGCTAGTGGTTTGGGCCTAGCGGGAGGGATCCAAGAGACCCAGTACTTC. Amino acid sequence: CASGLGLAGGIQETQYF.